The clone carrying this T cell receptor (beta chain) was counted at least ten times. The target antigen is unknown. Preparation of the TCRbeta library involved a method that used unique molecular identifiers. TCRdb re-called the PCR reads with MiXCR, one entry per CDR3 protein. The sample holds 150,000 to 200,000 distinct CDR3 sequences, around 10% seen once. This entry belongs to a study of T-cell reconstitution after alpha-beta-depleted transplantation in children. Regarding the study as a whole: Newly produced T cells mostly provided counts and TCRbeta diversity after one year, as hyperexpanded clones declined. About two months after transplant, alpha-beta T cells reportedly came from several hundred expanded graft clones. Recipient T cells and thymic progenitors that survived gave rise to the high TCRbeta diversity observed at day 60 in some patients.

This CDR3 contains 16 residues. The ends lost 3 bases at V and 5 bases at J; junction bases unmatched: 12. Looked up from germline, CDR1 is SNHLY and CDR2 is FYNNEI. This receptor was obtained from a boy between 2 and 10 years old with acute myeloid leukemia, due to receive a stem cell transplant. Sequencing was performed on PBMCs, taken before TCRalphabeta/CD19-depleted stem cell transplant. The chain joins TRBV2 to TRBJ2-7; 8 bases agree with TRBD2. For the CDR3, the DNA is TGTGCCAGCAGTGATCCCCCTCAGCAACTAGCGGACGAGCAGTACTTC. Protein product: CASSDPPQQLADEQYF.